One sample yielded the 14 T cell receptor beta chains listed below, sequenced in a study of T cells in Graves' hyperthyroidism and ophthalmopathy. Amplified TCR beta CDR3 regions came from RNA transcripts. HTBI primers drove first-round RT-PCR of the TCR CDR3. TCRdb used MiXCR to reprocess the multiplex PCR reads, holding one entry per CDR3 protein. The sample has hundreds of thousands of distinct CDR3 sequences; about 15% are singletons. The sequencing input was blood. The receptor source for this set is a woman aged 25 to 39 with Graves' hyperthyroidism.

This clonotype was detected only once. Since no conserved phenylalanine or tryptophan closes the CDR3, a read error is the likely cause. The J gene is TRBJ1-1, the V gene TRBV11-2; D ambiguous. Deletions cut 5 bases from V and 1 base from J, with 11 bases between. This CDR3 is 14 amino acids long. Per germline, CDR1 SGHAT and CDR2 FQNNGV. This CDR3 is CASSQQQWNTEAFS. CDR3 bases: TGTGCCAGCAGCCAGCAACAGTGGAACACTGAAGCTTTCTCT.

Relative to its sample, this clonotype is medium-sized. The V and J genes are TRBV20-1 and TRBJ1-1, with D unresolved. This CDR3 spans 14 amino acids. CDR1 is DFQATT, CDR2 SNEGSKA, per germline (reference sequence). V lost 3 bases and J lost 1, with 12 bases in between. The CDR3 region is CSASPNYGNTEAFF. Here the CDR3 DNA reads TGCAGTGCTAGCCCAAATTACGGGAACACTGAAGCTTTCTTT.

The V call is TRBV4-2, the J call TRBJ1-4; 7 bases line up with TRBD1. This CDR3 region has 15 residues. The germline gives CDR1 LGHNA, CDR2 YNFKEQ. The V segment lost 1 base and the J segment 5 bases; nucleotides outside the gene matches: 4. The CDR3 here is CASSQGTGENEKLFF. CDR3 in DNA: TGTGCCAGCAGCCAAGGAACAGGGGAAAATGAAAAACTGTTTTTT.

This chain joins TRBV30 and TRBJ1-2; D remains ambiguous. The CDR3 has 14 residues. Germline V gene data show CDR1 as GTSNPN and CDR2 as SVGIG (reference sequence). Between the trimmed V and J ends, which lost 1 base and 1 base, there was a span of 10 bases. CDR3 sequence reads: CAWSGARFNYGYTF. CDR3 nucleotides: TGTGCCTGGAGTGGCGCCAGGTTTAACTATGGCTACACCTTC.

The chain recombines TRBV27 with TRBJ1-2; D is perhaps TRBD1 (6 bases). The CDR3 extends over 15 amino acids. V shed 4 bases and J shed 3 bases, with 15 bases lying between them. The germline CDR1 and CDR2 sequences are MNHEY and SMNVEV (reference sequence). The CDR3 DNA follows: TGTGCCAGCAGTTCATCCGGGACAACGGACTATGGCTACACCTTC. Its protein product is CASSSSGTTDYGYTF.

This clonotype was seen many times. CDR3 amino acids: CASMEWGFTEAFF. The CDR3 DNA sequence: TGTGCCAGTATGGAGTGGGGGTTCACTGAAGCTTTCTTT. The chain is built from TRBV19 and TRBJ1-1; perhaps TRBD1 as D (5 bases). The CDR3 loop spans 13 amino acids. With 7 bases removed from V and 4 bases from J, the gap between germline ends came to 13 bases. CDR1 is LNHDA and CDR2 is SQIVND in the germline V gene (reference sequence).

This clonotype was recorded a few times. This chain connects TRBV6-2 or TRBV6-3 to TRBJ2-3, with 9 bases lining up with TRBD2. Trimming at V came to 7 bases and at J to 5 bases, leaving 10 bases not matched to a gene. The CDR3 contains 15 residues. The germline CDR1 and CDR2 sequences are MNHEY and SVGEGT. CDR3 DNA: TGTGCCAGCATCGATAGCGGGAGAACCGGAGATACGCAGTATTTT. It encodes CASIDSGRTGDTQYF.

This clonotype was seen a few times. At one end the junction does not follow the germline gene, possibly because of a read error. V usage is TRBV27 and J usage is TRBJ2-1; 8 nucleotides agree with TRBD2. CDR3 size: 14 residues. Looked up from germline, CDR1 is MNHEY and CDR2 is SMNVEV (reference sequence). The CDR3, as DNA: TGTGCCGGCAGTTTCAGCGGGAGTGGGAATGAGCAGTTCTTC. It is translated as CAGSFSGSGNEQFF.

This clonotype was detected many times. The J gene is TRBJ2-5, the V gene TRBV7-2; no definite D call. The CDR3 totals 14 residues. Per germline, CDR1 SGHTA and CDR2 FQGNSA. V shed 1 base and J shed 9 bases, with 15 bases lying between them. The CDR3 loop is CASSLVGDLAAQYF. The CDR3 nucleotides are TGTGCCAGCAGCTTAGTCGGCGATCTTGCGGCCCAGTACTTC. The full variable domain, with the rest looked up from reference TRBV7-2 and TRBJ2-5, is GAGVSQSPSNKVTEKGKDVELRCDPISGHTALYWYRQSLGQGLEFLIYFQGNSAPDKSGLPSDRFSAERTGGSVSTLTIQRTQQEDSAVYLCASSLVGDLAAQYFGPGTRLLVL.

This clonotype was seen repeatedly, ten times or more. This chain links TRBV28 with TRBJ2-3; 8 nucleotides match TRBD2. Germline trimming cut 3 bases from V and 10 bases from J; bases unmatched to any gene: 9. This CDR3 comprises 14 residues. CDR1 is MDHEN, CDR2 SYDVKM, per germline. CDR3 sequence: CASSFGATGGAQYF. The CDR3 DNA follows: TGTGCCAGCAGTTTCGGGGCCACCGGGGGGGCGCAGTATTTT.

A note on this clonotype: This sequence may be a read error, since a much larger clone differs from it by one base. The chain links TRBV27 to TRBJ2-2; D unclear. CDR1 and CDR2 (germline): MNHEY, SMNVEV (reference sequence). This CDR3 spans 13 amino acids. V shed 4 bases and J shed 6 bases, with 9 bases lying between them. CDR3: CASSSSHAGELFF. CDR3 sequence (DNA): TGTGCCAGCAGTTCATCCCACGCCGGGGAGCTGTTTTTT.

The genes are TRBV28 and TRBJ2-1; 7 nucleotides match TRBD2. CDR1 and CDR2 from the germline V gene are MDHEN and SYDVKM. The CDR3 contains 16 residues. The junction had 13 bases not matched to a gene; V was cut back by 4 bases and J by 7 bases. The CDR3 here is CASSSRTGGSLNEQFF. In DNA form, the CDR3 reads TGTGCCAGCAGTTCCCGGACTGGCGGGAGCCTGAATGAGCAGTTCTTC.

The chain couples TRBV28 to TRBJ1-5; the match to TRBD1 covers 9 bases. CDR3 length equals 17 residues. The junction had 18 bases not matched to a gene; V was cut back by 6 bases and J by 9 bases. CDR1 MDHEN and CDR2 SYDVKM come from the germline V gene. CDR3: CASSGQGRGGGKGPQHF. In DNA form, the CDR3 reads TGTGCCAGCAGCGGACAGGGGCGGGGAGGGGGGAAGGGGCCCCAGCATTTT.

This clonotype has more than one count but fewer than ten. V usage is TRBV2 and J usage is TRBJ2-7, with D uncertain. CDR3 length: 11 residues. The germline V gene encodes CDR1 SNHLY and CDR2 FYNNEI. V was cut by 3 bases and J by 9 bases, with 9 bases left in between. The CDR3 here is CASSEALGQYF. CDR3 nucleotide sequence: TGTGCCAGCAGTGAGGCATTAGGGCAGTACTTC.